This T cell receptor beta chain came from a study of blood T cell repertoires in COVID-19. For the study at large: Acute and convalescent COVID-19 specimens originated in the United States, Italy and Spain. T cells, B-cell-depleted T cells, or PBMCs supplied cDNA or gDNA.

From germline, CDR1 is SQVTM and CDR2 ANQGSEA. The CDR3 totals 12 residues. Trimming removed 4 bases at V and 3 bases at J, with 10 bases between. TCRdb keeps only in-frame clones here, not all; method: immunoSEQ multiplex PCR. Of approximately 290,000 clones listed, roughly nine tenths were seen once; the top ten hold roughly 2.3%. Sequenced input: peripheral blood. The chain combines TRBV29-1 with TRBJ2-7; unclear D gene. This TCR came from a man in his late teens or twenties with active or convalescent COVID-19. The CDR3 protein is CSVGEQHYEQYF. DNA for the CDR3: TGCAGCGTTGGAGAACAGCACTACGAGCAGTACTTC.